The clone carrying this T cell receptor beta chain was seen a handful of times. What it recognizes is unknown. The sample originates from a study of vaccination and CD4 T cells after COVID-19. For the study at large: Investigators stimulated cells with overlapping spike peptides drawn from SARS-CoV-2, HCoV-NL63, HCoV-OC43 and HCoV-229E.

Germline V gene lookup returns CDR1 MNHNS and CDR2 SASEGT. CDR3 length equals 14 residues. Trimming shortened V by 2 bases and J by 3 bases, and 10 bases separated the two germline ends. An Oncomine TCR Beta short-read assay was used to sequence the DNA from cultured CD4+ T cells. A single record per CDR3 protein comes from TCRdb applying MiXCR to the PCR reads. This table has about 10,000 distinct CDR3 sequences, under 75% appearing once. Indicated treatment: roughly 10-day PBMC culture with coronavirus spike peptide pools or control peptides (ViraFEST assay). The receptor comes from a human donor who had recovered from COVID-19. V and J are TRBV6-1 and TRBJ1-1; tentative D call: TRBD1 (5 bases). The sample taken for sequencing was CD4+ T cells from blood, cultured in vitro. Here the CDR3 reads CASSESGRDTEAFF. The CDR3 DNA follows: TGTGCCAGCAGTGAATCGGGGCGGGACACTGAAGCTTTCTTT.